Here is one T cell receptor beta chain with its context. The target antigen is unknown. Trimming stripped 3 bases from V and 4 bases from J, with 12 bases between. Germline values: CDR1 MNHNS, CDR2 SASEGT. This CDR3 has 14 residues. This entry belongs to a study of cytomegalovirus exposure and HLA in healthy donors. Whole-study results and caveats: One later analysis reportedly identified an Asian-associated ancestry cluster that showed fewer N-insertions than the approximately 700-donor mean. Cytomegalovirus-associated TCR beta chains were listed, numbering 150 to 200.

Use of 60 Vbeta and 13 Jbeta primers characterized the PCR. Libraries were prepared by immunoSEQ multiplex PCR; TCRdb keeps only in-frame clonotypes and omits some of them. The sample table sets out 55,000 to 85,000 clones. Everyone who donated was a healthy bone marrow donor. The sequence derives from a female donor in good health and CMV-seropositive. The sample consisted of PBMCs. The J gene is TRBJ1-2, the V gene TRBV6-1; no firm D call. Here the CDR3 DNA reads TGTGCCAGCAGTGAGGATGGGCTTCGCTATGGCTACACCTTC. Encoded protein: CASSEDGLRYGYTF.